This T cell receptor beta chain was recorded in a study of T cells after yellow fever vaccination. TCRdb called the 5' RACE reads again in MiXCR, with one record for every CDR3 protein. The sample carries about 240,000 distinct CDR3 sequences, about 7.1% recorded once. CDR1 and CDR2 from the germline V gene are SGDLS and YYNGEE. The CDR3 has 16 amino acids. The junction had 2 bases not matched to a gene; V was cut back by 0 bases and J by 5 bases. Sample: CD4+ T cells sorted from PBMCs, taken 15 days after the yellow fever booster vaccination. The origin of this receptor is a young man who received the YFV17D yellow fever vaccine. This chain links TRBV9 with TRBJ2-2; 12 bases agree with TRBD2. CDR3 nucleotide sequence: TGTGCCAGCAGCGTAGCAACTAGCGGGAGGACCGGGGAGCTGTTTTTT. Translation: CASSVATSGRTGELFF.